The next 3 T cell receptor beta chains were all read from a single sample in a study of response to subunit inactivated influenza vaccine. TCRdb reanalysed the RT-PCR reads using MiXCR and keeps one entry per CDR3 protein. The table records fewer than 600,000 distinct CDR3 sequences, approximately 7.8% of them present only once. The sample consisted of PBMCs from blood, taken less than 25 months after vaccination. The origin of the receptors is a man aged 50 to 69 who received an inactivated influenza vaccine.

This chain joins TRBV20-1 and TRBJ1-6; D gene ambiguous. The ends were cut back, 6 bases at V and 6 bases at J, with 15 bases in the middle. Germline V gene data show CDR1 as DFQATT and CDR2 as SNEGSKA (reference sequence). The CDR3 consists of 14 residues. This CDR3 reads CSATSGLTNSPLHF. In DNA, the CDR3 is TGCAGTGCCACCAGTGGACTTACTAATTCACCCCTCCACTTT.

The chain recombines TRBV24-1 with TRBJ2-5; 14 positions match TRBD2. V was clipped by 4 bases and J by 5 bases; unmatched bases: 8. CDR1 and CDR2 (germline): KGHDR, SFDVKD. The length of the CDR3 is 17 residues. CDR3 amino acids: CATSDPGTSGSLETQYF. As DNA, the CDR3 is TGTGCCACCAGTGACCCCGGGACTAGCGGGAGTCTGGAGACCCAGTACTTC.

V usage is TRBV29-1 and J usage is TRBJ2-3, with TRBD2 matching 11 bases. The CDR3 length is 12 residues. The V gene's germline CDR1 is SQVTM and CDR2 ANQGSEA. V dropped 6 bases and J dropped 7; count of bases not matched to a gene: 3. The CDR3 nucleotides are TGCAGCGTCCTAGCGGGAGGAAATACGCAGTATTTT. Its protein product is CSVLAGGNTQYF.